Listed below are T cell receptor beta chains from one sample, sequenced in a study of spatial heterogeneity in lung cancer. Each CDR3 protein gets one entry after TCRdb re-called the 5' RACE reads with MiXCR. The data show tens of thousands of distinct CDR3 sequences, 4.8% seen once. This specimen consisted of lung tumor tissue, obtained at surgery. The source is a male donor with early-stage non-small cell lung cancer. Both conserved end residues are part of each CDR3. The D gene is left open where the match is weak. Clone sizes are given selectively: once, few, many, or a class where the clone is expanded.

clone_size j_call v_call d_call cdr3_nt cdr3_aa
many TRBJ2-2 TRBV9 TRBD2 TGTGCCAGCAGACCGGACCGCTCGACGGGGGGCACCGGGGAGCTGTTTTTT CASRPDRSTGGTGELFF
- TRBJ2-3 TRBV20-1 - TGCAGTGCTAGAGTAGTTTCGGGCACAGATACGCAGTATTTT CSARVVSGTDTQYF
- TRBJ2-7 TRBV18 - TGTGCCAGCTCGAAGGGCAGGGACTACGAGCAGTACTTC CASSKGRDYEQYF
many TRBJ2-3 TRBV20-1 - TGCAGTGCTGCCCCGGCGACTAGCACAGATACGCAGTATTTT CSAAPATSTDTQYF
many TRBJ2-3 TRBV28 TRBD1 TGTGCCAGCAAACTGGACAGGGGGATTACAGATACGCAGTATTTT CASKLDRGITDTQYF
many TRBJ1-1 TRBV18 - TGTGCCAGCTCACCAGGGGCAGCAGAAGCTTTCTTT CASSPGAAEAFF
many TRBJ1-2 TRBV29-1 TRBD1 TGCAGCGTTGAAGACCCCGACAGGGCCGGTGGCTACACCTTC CSVEDPDRAGGYTF
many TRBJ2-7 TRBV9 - TGTGCCAGCAGCGAAAGGCCCTCTGGGGACGAGCAGTACTTC CASSERPSGDEQYF
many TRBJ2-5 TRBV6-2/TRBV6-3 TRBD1 TGTGCCAGCAGACAGGGGGCGAGGGAGACCCAGTACTTC CASRQGARETQYF
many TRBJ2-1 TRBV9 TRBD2 TGTGCCAGCAGCGGACTAGCGGGAGTCTCCAATGAGCAGTTCTTC CASSGLAGVSNEQFF
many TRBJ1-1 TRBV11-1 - TGTGCCAGCAGCCCACGGACGGGTGGCACTGAAGCTTTCTTT CASSPRTGGTEAFF
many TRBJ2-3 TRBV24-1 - TGTGCCACCAGTGACTCGGATACGCAGTATTTT CATSDSDTQYF
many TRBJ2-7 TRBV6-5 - TGTGCCAGCAGCCCCCGCGCCGGCCGACACCAGCCCCACGAGCAGTACTTC CASSPRAGRHQPHEQYF
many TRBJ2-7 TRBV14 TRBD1 TGTGCCAGCAGCCAATGGACAGGGGAGAACGAGCAGTACTTC CASSQWTGENEQYF
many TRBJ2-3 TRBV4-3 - TGCGCCAGCAGCCCCTTACCCTTAGCGGTTAGCACAGATACGCAGTATTTT CASSPLPLAVSTDTQYF
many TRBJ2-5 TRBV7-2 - TGTGCCAGCAGCTTTGGAGGGGCCCAAGAGACCCAGTACTTC CASSFGGAQETQYF
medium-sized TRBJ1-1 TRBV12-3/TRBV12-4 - TGTGCCAGCAGTTACAGACAGAACGCGAACACTGAAGCTTTCTTT CASSYRQNANTEAFF
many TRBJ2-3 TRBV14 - TGTGCCAGCAGCCAAGATCAGGCAGCGGAAGGGGATACGCAGTATTTT CASSQDQAAEGDTQYF
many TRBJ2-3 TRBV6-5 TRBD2 TGTGCCAGCAGCCCTCCGGGGGGAGGAAATACGCAGTATTTT CASSPPGGGNTQYF
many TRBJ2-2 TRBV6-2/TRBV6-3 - TGTGCCAGTAGGAACACCGGGGAGCTGTTTTTT CASRNTGELFF
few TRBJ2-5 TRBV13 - TGTGCCAGCAGCCCCCGGGTCCACAGAGAGACCCAGTACTTC CASSPRVHRETQYF
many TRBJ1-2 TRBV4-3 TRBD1 TGCGCCAGCAGCCAATTGACAGGGGTAGTAAACTATGGCTACACCTTC CASSQLTGVVNYGYTF
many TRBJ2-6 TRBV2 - TGTGCCAGCAGTGTGGCGGACTCTGGGGCCAACGTCCTGACTTTC CASSVADSGANVLTF
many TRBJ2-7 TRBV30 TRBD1 TGTGCCTGGAGCTCTGGACAGGGTTGGTACGAGCAGTACTTC CAWSSGQGWYEQYF
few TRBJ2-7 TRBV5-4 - TGTGCCAGCAGCCAAAATCAGATGGGCGAGCAGTACTTC CASSQNQMGEQYF
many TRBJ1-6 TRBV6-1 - TGTGCCAGCAGTGAAAAACAAAATTCACCCCTCCACTTT CASSEKQNSPLHF
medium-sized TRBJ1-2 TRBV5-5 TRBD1 TGTGCCAGCAGCTTGCTGGCAGGGGGCGCCAATGGCTACACCTTC CASSLLAGGANGYTF
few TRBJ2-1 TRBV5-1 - TGCGCCAGCAGCCCGCGGGACCGCAGGGCCAATGAGCAGTTCTTC CASSPRDRRANEQFF
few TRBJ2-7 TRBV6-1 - TGTGCCAGCAGTGAAGTGGGACTCCTTGGGACCTACGAGCAGTACTTC CASSEVGLLGTYEQYF
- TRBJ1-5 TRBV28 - TGTGCCAGCAGTTTACAACCGGGGAGCAATCAGCCCCAGCATTTT CASSLQPGSNQPQHF
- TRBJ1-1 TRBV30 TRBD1 TGTGCCTGGAGTGTAGGACAGGGGGTTACTGCAGCTTTCTTT CAWSVGQGVTAAFF
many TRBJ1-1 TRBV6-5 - TGTGCCAGCAGTTACGGCAGGGAACTTTTGAACACTGAAGCTTTCTTT CASSYGRELLNTEAFF
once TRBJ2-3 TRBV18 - TGTGCCAGCTCAGTCCGGGCTAGCACAGATACGCAGTATTTT CASSVRASTDTQYF
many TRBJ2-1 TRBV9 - TGTGCCAGCCGTTCGGGGAATGAGCAGTTCTTC CASRSGNEQFF
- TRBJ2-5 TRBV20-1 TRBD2 TGCAGTGCTAGAGCTCTAGCGGGGGGGAGGGAGACCCAGTACTTC CSARALAGGRETQYF
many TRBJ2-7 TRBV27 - TGTGCCAGCAGTTCTAGAGGGCCGAGCTCCTACGAGCAGTACTTC CASSSRGPSSYEQYF
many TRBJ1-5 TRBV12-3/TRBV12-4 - TGTGCCAGCAGTTTACAGGGAGGGCAGCCCCAGCATTTT CASSLQGGQPQHF
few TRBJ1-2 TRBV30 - TGTGCCTGGAGCACCCCACGAGGCGGGAGCTATGGCTACACCTTC CAWSTPRGGSYGYTF
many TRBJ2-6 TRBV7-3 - TGTGCCAGCAGCTTATCGATGGACGCTGGGGCCAACGTCCTGACTTTC CASSLSMDAGANVLTF
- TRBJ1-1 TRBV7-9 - TGTGCCAGCAGCTCCAACCCCGACAGGAACACTGAAGCTTTCTTT CASSSNPDRNTEAFF
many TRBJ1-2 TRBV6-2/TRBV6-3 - TGTGCCAGCAGTACGGACGGATTTTCCTTGTCCACCTTC CASSTDGFSLSTF
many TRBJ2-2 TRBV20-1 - TGCAGTGCTAGAGACTCGACCCTCGGGGAGCTGTTTTTT CSARDSTLGELFF
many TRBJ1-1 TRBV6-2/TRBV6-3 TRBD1 TGTGCCACCGACACGCCAGGGGGGCTGCCTGAAGCTTTCTTT CATDTPGGLPEAFF
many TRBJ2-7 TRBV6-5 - TGTGCCAGCAGTCCTTATATAATCTATGCGGACTACGAGCAGTACTTC CASSPYIIYADYEQYF
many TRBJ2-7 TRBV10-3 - TGTGCCATCAGTGAGCCTCCAACACTAATCTACGAGCAGTACTTC CAISEPPTLIYEQYF
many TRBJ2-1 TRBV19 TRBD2 TGTGCCAGTAGTCCAACTAGCGGGGGGCGTTACAATGAGCAGTTCTTC CASSPTSGGRYNEQFF
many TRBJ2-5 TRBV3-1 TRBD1 TGTGCCAGCAGCCAAAGACGAAACAGGGGGGAGACCCAGTACTTC CASSQRRNRGETQYF
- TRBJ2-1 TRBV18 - TGTGCCAGCTCACCATATGGGGTTGGGTATGAGCAGTTCTTC CASSPYGVGYEQFF
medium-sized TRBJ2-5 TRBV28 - TGTGCCAGCGGGTCGGGGGCGGTGGAAGAGACCCAGTACTTC CASGSGAVEETQYF
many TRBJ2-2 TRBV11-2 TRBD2 TGTGCCAGCAGCTGGGGGACTAGCGGGATGACCGGGGAGCTGTTTTTT CASSWGTSGMTGELFF
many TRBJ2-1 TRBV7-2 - TGTGCCAGCAGCTTCACGAGCGGTCAGGGCAATGAGCAGTTCTTC CASSFTSGQGNEQFF
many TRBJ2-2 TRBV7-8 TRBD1 TGTGCCAGCAGCTTCGGGACAGCCAACACCGGGGAGCTGTTTTTT CASSFGTANTGELFF
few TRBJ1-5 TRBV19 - TGTGCCAGTACCGTGACGGCTACCCCCAATCAGCCCCAGCATTTT CASTVTATPNQPQHF
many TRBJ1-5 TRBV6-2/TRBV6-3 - TGTGCCAGCAGCTCTATTCGGACAGACCAGATGAATCAGCCCCAGCATTTT CASSSIRTDQMNQPQHF
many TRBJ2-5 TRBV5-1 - TGCGCCAGCAGCTTGGAAGGGGGGGGCCCTGGGACCCAGTACTTC CASSLEGGGPGTQYF
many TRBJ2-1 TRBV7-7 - TGTGCTAGCAGCTTGCCAGGGTTATCCTACAATGAGCAGTTCTTC CASSLPGLSYNEQFF
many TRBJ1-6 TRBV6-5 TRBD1 TGTGCCAGCAGTTACTCAACAGGGGGAGATTCACCCCTCCACTTT CASSYSTGGDSPLHF